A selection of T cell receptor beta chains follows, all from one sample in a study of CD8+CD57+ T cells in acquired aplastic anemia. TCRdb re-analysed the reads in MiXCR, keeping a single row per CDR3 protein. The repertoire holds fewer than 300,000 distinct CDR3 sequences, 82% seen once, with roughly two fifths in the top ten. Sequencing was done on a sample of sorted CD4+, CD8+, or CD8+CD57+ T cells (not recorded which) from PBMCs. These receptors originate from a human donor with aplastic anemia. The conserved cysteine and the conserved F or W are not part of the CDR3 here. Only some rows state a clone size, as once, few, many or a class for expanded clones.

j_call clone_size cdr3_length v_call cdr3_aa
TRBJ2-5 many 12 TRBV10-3 AISESAPRETQY
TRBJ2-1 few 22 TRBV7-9 DSSFYICSARHTTGTGVGNEQF
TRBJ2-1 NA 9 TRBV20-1 SATDVNEQF
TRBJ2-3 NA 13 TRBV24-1 ATQGTSWSTDTQY
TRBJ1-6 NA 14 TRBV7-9 ASSLRRSGDNSPLH
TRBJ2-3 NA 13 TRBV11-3 ASSVQGTCSDTQY
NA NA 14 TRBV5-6 ASSLARGRGDSPLH
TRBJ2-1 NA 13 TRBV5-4 ATGLTSGSSNEQF
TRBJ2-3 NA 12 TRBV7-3 ASSLAGGPGEQD
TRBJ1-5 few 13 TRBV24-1 ASSPRWDGNQPQH